This T cell receptor beta chain was observed in a study of T-cell reconstitution after alpha-beta-depleted transplantation in children. The TCRbeta library incorporated unique molecular identifiers. TCRdb analysed the PCR reads with MiXCR anew, one entry per CDR3 protein. The sample lists hundreds of thousands of distinct CDR3 sequences, around a sixth occurring once. Germline V gene sequence: CDR1 MNHNS, CDR2 SASEGT. The CDR3 spans 14 residues. V shed 6 bases and J shed 7 bases, with 17 bases lying between them. The TCR was taken from a human donor who donated a stem cell graft to a child with acute myeloid leukemia. This material consisted of PBMCs from the stem cell graft donor, taken from the stem cell graft. The V and J genes are TRBV6-1 and TRBJ2-3, with D maybe TRBD1 (5 bases). CDR3 sequence reads: CASRRNLQEHTQYF. The CDR3 DNA sequence: TGTGCCAGCAGACGGAACCTACAGGAACATACGCAGTATTTT.